This T cell receptor beta chain was identified during a study of early T cells in non-severe SARS-CoV-2 infection. Germline CDR1 is SGHNT and CDR2 is YYREEE (reference sequence). Trimming pared 7 bases from V and 5 bases from J, leaving 9 bases between. The CDR3 has 12 amino acids. TCRdb processed the 5' RACE reads anew with MiXCR; each CDR3 protein has one entry. The profile shows 75,000 to 90,000 distinct CDR3 sequences, more than 9% of them singletons. The V call is TRBV5-4, the J call TRBJ2-2, with a tentative D call TRBD1 (5 bases). Sample: whole blood, taken at baseline. The TCR originated in an adult who was a healthcare worker with PCR-confirmed SARS-CoV-2 infection or an uninfected control (not recorded which). CDR3 bases: TGTGCCAGCCAGCCAGGGACCGGGGAGCTGTTTTTT. Amino acids: CASQPGTGELFF.